The 21 T cell receptor beta chains in this list originate from one sample, sequenced in a study of T cells of healthy individuals. TCRdb analysed the 5' RACE reads with MiXCR anew, one entry per CDR3 protein. The sample shows 40,000 to 60,000 distinct CDR3 sequences, roughly 14% of them seen only once. Every receptor here comes from a human donor in good health.

Many counts were recorded for this clonotype. This chain uses TRBV20-1 with TRBJ2-1; 9 bases are a match to TRBD1. V was clipped by 6 bases and J by 6 bases; unmatched bases: 12. This CDR3 comprises 15 residues. Per germline, CDR1 DFQATT and CDR2 SNEGSKA (reference sequence). CDR3 in amino acids: CSAPPGTGKANEQFF. In DNA, the CDR3 is TGCAGTGCACCCCCCGGGACAGGGAAGGCCAATGAGCAGTTCTTC.

V is TRBV5-1 and J is TRBJ2-3, with TRBD1 as a possible D gene (5 bases). CDR1 and CDR2 (germline): SGHRS, YFSETQ. The ends were cut back, 4 bases at V and 0 bases at J, with 9 bases in the middle. CDR3 length equals 14 residues. The CDR3 sequence is CASSLRQSTDTQYF. The DNA of the CDR3 is TGCGCCAGCAGCCTACGACAGAGCACAGATACGCAGTATTTT.

This clonotype was detected a few times. V usage is TRBV5-1 and J usage is TRBJ1-2; maybe TRBD1 (5 bases). V was trimmed by 6 bases and J by 3 bases, leaving 15 bases between them. The CDR3 sequence is 14 residues long. CDR1 and CDR2 (germline): SGHRS, YFSETQ. CDR3 amino acids: CASTPSEGYYGYTF. Written as DNA, the CDR3 is TGCGCCAGCACCCCATCGGAGGGGTACTATGGCTACACCTTC.

This clonotype was seen a few times. This chain connects TRBV2 to TRBJ1-2; the match to TRBD1 covers 7 bases. V trimming: 6 bases; J trimming: 8 bases; junction bases outside the gene matches: 15. From germline, CDR1 is SNHLY and CDR2 FYNNEI. The CDR3 totals 15 residues. CDR3 nucleotide sequence: TGTGCCAGCAGCGGTGAGATGGGACAGCGTCAAGGCTACACCTTC. The encoded protein is CASSGEMGQRQGYTF.

This clonotype was detected a few times. The chain carries TRBV7-9 and TRBJ1-4; D ambiguous. The CDR3 is 14 residues long. V gave up 2 bases and J gave up 5 bases, with 9 bases separating them. The germline CDR1 and CDR2 sequences are SEHNR and FQNEAQ (reference sequence). CDR3 region: CASSLQAANEKLFF. CDR3 sequence (DNA): TGTGCCAGCAGCTTACAGGCGGCAAATGAAAAACTGTTTTTT.

The table lists this clonotype with many counts. The chain links TRBV10-3 to TRBJ2-7; TRBD2 might be the D (5 bases). The CDR3 covers 15 residues. The ends were cut back, 6 bases at V and 1 base at J, with 16 bases in the middle. Germline V gene data show CDR1 as ENHRY and CDR2 as SYGVKD. CDR3 DNA: TGTGCCATCAGCCGCGGGTCACCTTTTTCCTACGAGCAGTACTTC. Its translation: CAISRGSPFSYEQYF.

This clonotype came up once. The rearrangement uses TRBV7-2 and TRBJ2-7, with D perhaps TRBD2 (5 bases). Germline V gene sequence: CDR1 SGHTA, CDR2 FQGNSA. The CDR3 is made up of 18 amino acids. V was trimmed by 1 base and J by 2 bases, leaving 21 bases between them. CDR3 bases: TGTGCCAGCAGCTTAGGCCCAGCTAGTAGCGTTGCCCCCTACGAGCAGTACTTC. Translating gives CASSLGPASSVAPYEQYF.

The gene calls are TRBV6-1 and TRBJ2-7; 8 nucleotides agree with TRBD1. Per germline, CDR1 MNHNS and CDR2 SASEGT. Trimming at V came to 7 bases and at J to 4 bases, leaving 6 bases not matched to a gene. This CDR3 comprises 13 residues. The CDR3 sequence is CASIRGPEYEQYF. CDR3 coding DNA: TGTGCCAGCATCAGGGGGCCGGAATACGAGCAGTACTTC.

This clonotype has a single count. This chain links TRBV7-9 with TRBJ1-1; unclear D gene. Germline V lookup: CDR1 SEHNR, CDR2 FQNEAQ (reference sequence). Trimming removed 0 bases at V and 1 base at J, with 6 bases between. This CDR3 region has 14 residues. The CDR3 nucleotides are TGTGCCAGCAGCTTAGCGTTAGGGAACACTGAAGCTTTCTTT. As protein: CASSLALGNTEAFF.

This clonotype was seen a few times. The chain joins TRBV29-1 to TRBJ2-3; TRBD2 agrees at 7 bases. CDR1 SQVTM and CDR2 ANQGSEA come from the germline V gene. The CDR3 runs to 15 residues. Unmatched junction bases numbered 6, after V lost 3 bases and J lost 0 bases. The CDR3 DNA reads as TGCAGCGTTGATCGCGCGGGGGATAGCACAGATACGCAGTATTTT. Amino acid sequence: CSVDRAGDSTDTQYF.

J is TRBJ2-1 and V is TRBV9; 8 bases are a match to TRBD2. Trimming at V came to 3 bases and at J to 6 bases, leaving 8 bases not matched to a gene. CDR3 size: 15 residues. Germline CDR1 is SGDLS and CDR2 is YYNGEE. CDR3: CASSESGSSRNEQFF. The CDR3, as DNA: TGTGCCAGCAGCGAGAGCGGGAGTTCCCGCAATGAGCAGTTCTTC.

The chain couples TRBV2 to TRBJ2-1, with no clear D. The CDR3 sequence is 14 residues long. With 11 bases removed from V and 5 bases from J, the gap between germline ends came to 19 bases. CDR1 SNHLY and CDR2 FYNNEI come from the germline V gene. The CDR3 DNA is TGTGCCGTCCTGGCCCCAGAGATAGACAATGAGCAGTTCTTC. It is translated as CAVLAPEIDNEQFF.

The rearrangement joins TRBV20-1 to TRBJ2-7, with 14 bases that match TRBD2. Per the germline V gene, CDR1 is DFQATT and CDR2 is SNEGSKA (reference sequence). V gave up 3 bases and J gave up 6 bases; unmatched junction bases: 4. The CDR3 is 14 residues long. The CDR3 region is CSASLTSGGAEQYF. CDR3 sequence (DNA): TGCAGTGCTAGCTTGACTAGCGGGGGGGCCGAGCAGTACTTC.

The sample holds many counts of this clonotype. The chain couples TRBV15 to TRBJ2-1; 7 nucleotides line up with TRBD2. The V gene end was trimmed by 5 bases and the J gene end by 4 bases; junction bases not matched to a gene: 11. This CDR3 is built from 16 residues. Germline V gives CDR1 LNHNV, CDR2 YYDKDF (reference sequence). Written as DNA, the CDR3 is TGTGCCACCAGCGCTGGGCGGGGGTCGGGGTACAATGAGCAGTTCTTC. Encoded protein: CATSAGRGSGYNEQFF.

CDR3 sequence: CASSLVAGNYGYTF. In DNA form, the CDR3 reads TGCGCCAGCAGCTTGGTAGCAGGGAATTATGGCTACACCTTC. This sequence joins TRBV5-1 and TRBJ1-2; a possible D gene is TRBD1 (5 bases). Trimming pared 0 bases from V and 5 bases from J, leaving 11 bases between. The length of the CDR3 is 14 residues. The germline CDR1 and CDR2 sequences are SGHRS and YFSETQ.

The chain recombines TRBV29-1 with TRBJ2-2; D ambiguous. Trimming pared 1 base from V and 8 bases from J, leaving 11 bases between. Germline values: CDR1 SQVTM, CDR2 ANQGSEA. The length of the CDR3 is 13 residues. Written as DNA, the CDR3 is TGCAGCGTTGAAGTCCCTCGAGGTGGGGAGCTGTTTTTT. Its protein product is CSVEVPRGGELFF.

This clonotype was counted between two and nine times. This sequence joins TRBV20-1 and TRBJ2-5; 9 positions agree with TRBD1. Trimming at V came to 6 bases and at J to 5 bases, leaving 10 bases not matched to a gene. CDR1 and CDR2 from the germline V gene are DFQATT and SNEGSKA (reference sequence). This CDR3 spans 14 amino acids. The DNA of the CDR3 is TGCAGTGCGCTTGGACAGGGGAGCAAGGAGACCCAGTACTTC. Protein sequence: CSALGQGSKETQYF.

A few counts support this clonotype. The chain carries TRBV2 and TRBJ1-5; a possible D gene is TRBD1 (6 bases). The CDR3 loop spans 16 amino acids. Per the germline V gene, CDR1 is SNHLY and CDR2 is FYNNEI. Trimming pared 7 bases from V and 1 base from J, leaving 17 bases between. The CDR3 nucleotides are TGTGCCAGCACCCGGGGGCCGCCTTTAAGCAATCAGCCCCAGCATTTT. Its protein product is CASTRGPPLSNQPQHF.

This sequence joins TRBV2 and TRBJ1-3; D gene uncertain. This CDR3 has 14 amino acids. Germline CDR1 reads SNHLY; CDR2 reads FYNNEI. V was shortened by 8 bases and J by 4 bases, with 15 bases between the two germline ends. The CDR3 loop is CASRIRTEGNTIYF. Here the CDR3 DNA reads TGTGCCAGCCGTATTCGGACGGAGGGAAACACCATATATTTT.

The chain recombines TRBV2 with TRBJ2-7; D might be TRBD1 (6 bases). V lost 6 bases, J lost 1 base, and 13 bases lay in between. This CDR3 comprises 14 residues. Germline-derived CDR1 and CDR2 are SNHLY and FYNNEI. In DNA, the CDR3 is TGTGCCAGCAGGGACCCGACAGGTTCCTACGAGCAGTACTTC. Its translation is CASRDPTGSYEQYF.

The chain carries TRBV5-1 and TRBJ2-5, with D perhaps TRBD1 (6 bases). CDR1 and CDR2 (germline): SGHRS, YFSETQ. V was trimmed by 3 bases and J by 5 bases, leaving 20 bases between them. The CDR3 has 16 residues. CDR3 residues: CASSSEGQGSFETQYF. The CDR3 nucleotides read TGCGCCAGCAGCTCCGAGGGGCAGGGGAGTTTCGAGACCCAGTACTTC.